The entry that follows covers one TCR beta chain sequence. In the authors' methods: Estimated nucleated cell counts came from reference gene primer amplification. Repertoires were generated with immunoSEQ multiplex PCR, while TCRdb's copy carries only in-frame clones and drops some. The DNA gave D and trimming, while V, J and clone size come from that table. The sample lists 150,000 or so clones; around nine tenths were seen once. This entry belongs to a study of blood T cell repertoires in COVID-19. Study-wide context: Acute and convalescent COVID-19 samples came from the United States, Italy and Spain. T cells, B-cell-depleted T cells, or PBMCs supplied cDNA or gDNA.

After removal of 4 bases from V and 7 bases from J, the junction contained 5 bases not matched to a gene. Germline V gene sequence: CDR1 SGHRS, CDR2 YFSETQ. The CDR3 consists of 15 residues. Sequencing was carried out using peripheral blood. This TCR was recovered from a woman aged 70 to 79 with COVID-19, enrolled during active disease. The chain has TRBV5-1 and TRBJ1-4; TRBD1 agrees at 12 bases. DNA of the CDR3: TGCGCCAGCAGCATGGGACAGGGGGCGGCTGAAAAACTGTTTTTT. This sequence encodes CASSMGQGAAEKLFF.